This T cell receptor (beta chain) was profiled in a study of T cell responses to AZD1222 COVID-19 vaccine. Findings and caveats of the study: Donors were chiefly white British, with a greater number of females, and clonal diversity was perhaps underestimated.

Remarks on this clone: As yet, its antigen is unknown.

V dropped 2 bases and J dropped 6 bases, with 7 bases sitting between them. The CDR3 length is 12 residues. Per the germline V gene, CDR1 is SQVTM and CDR2 is ANQGSEA. TCRdb keeps only in-frame clones here, not all; method: immunoSEQ multiplex PCR. The table has tens of thousands of clones, about 84% seen once; the top ten hold less than 25%. Here the sequenced sample was peripheral blood, taken on day 0 of AZD1222 vaccination. The chain couples TRBV29-1 to TRBJ2-2, with D perhaps TRBD1 or TRBD2 (6 bases each). The origin of this receptor is an adult in good health. Here the CDR3 DNA reads TGCAGCGTTGAAAGGGGGGCCGGGGAGCTGTTTTTT. Its translation: CSVERGAGELFF.